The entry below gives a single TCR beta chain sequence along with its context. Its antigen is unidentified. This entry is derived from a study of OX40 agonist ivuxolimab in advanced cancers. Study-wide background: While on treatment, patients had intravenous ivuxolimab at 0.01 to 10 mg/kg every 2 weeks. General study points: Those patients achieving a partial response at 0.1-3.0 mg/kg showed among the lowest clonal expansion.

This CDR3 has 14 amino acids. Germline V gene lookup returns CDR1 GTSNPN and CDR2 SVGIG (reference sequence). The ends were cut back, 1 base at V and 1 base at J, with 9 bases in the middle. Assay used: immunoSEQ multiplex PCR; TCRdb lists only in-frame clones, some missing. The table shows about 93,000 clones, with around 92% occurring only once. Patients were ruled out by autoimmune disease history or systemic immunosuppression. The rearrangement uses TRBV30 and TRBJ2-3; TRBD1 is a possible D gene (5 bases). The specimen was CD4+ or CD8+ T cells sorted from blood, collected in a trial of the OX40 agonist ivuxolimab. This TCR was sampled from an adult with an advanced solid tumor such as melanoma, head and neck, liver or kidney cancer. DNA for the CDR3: TGTGCCTGGAGTGCCCAACAGGGCACAGATACGCAGTATTTT. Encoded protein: CAWSAQQGTDTQYF.